This TCR beta chain was recorded in a study of control samples from healthy donors and cancer patients. Assay used: immunoSEQ multiplex PCR; TCRdb lists only in-frame clones, some missing. Of some 79,000 clones in the sample, about 88% were seen once. The length of the CDR3 is 13 residues. Germline CDR1 LGHNT, CDR2 FRNRAP. V lost 7 bases, J lost 1 base, and 10 bases lay in between. The chain recombines TRBV12-5 with TRBJ1-1; no definite D call. The TCR originated in a man aged 50 or older in good health. The material sequenced was blood. The CDR3 nucleotides are TGTGCTAGTGCTCCGGGGAAGAACACTGAAGCTTTCTTT. Protein product: CASAPGKNTEAFF.